Presented here are 27 T cell receptor beta chains from one specimen sequenced in a study of T cells in Graves' hyperthyroidism and ophthalmopathy. TCR beta CDR3 regions were amplified from RNA. First-round RT-PCR with HTBI primers amplified the TCR CDR3 region. Via MiXCR, TCRdb re-called the multiplex PCR reads, giving one row per CDR3 protein. Seen here are fewer than 750,000 distinct CDR3 sequences, roughly 14% observed once, and the top ten hold 9.5% to 15%. The sequenced sample consisted of blood. The receptors were gathered from a woman aged 45 to 65 with Graves' ophthalmopathy.

For this clonotype: Given a much more abundant clone one base away, this may be a read error. V gene TRBV30 combines with J gene TRBJ2-1; D possibly uses TRBD1 or TRBD2 (6 bases each). Trimming shortened V by 3 bases and J by 4 bases, and 22 bases separated the two germline ends. CDR1 GTSNPN and CDR2 SVGIG come from the germline V gene (reference sequence). CDR3 length: 17 residues. CDR3 in DNA: TGTGCCTGGAGCGTCCGTGAGGAGGGGGGAGCATACAATGAGCAGTTCTTC. It specifies CAWSVREEGGAYNEQFF.

This clonotype was seen at least ten times. V usage is TRBV9 and J usage is TRBJ1-1; the D gene is possibly TRBD1 (6 bases). Trimming removed 4 bases at V and 8 bases at J, with 12 bases between. The CDR3 length is 12 residues. The germline V gene has CDR1 SGDLS and CDR2 YYNGEE. The DNA for the CDR3 is TGTGCCAGCAGCACCCCACAGGGAGAAGCTTTCTTT. Translating gives CASSTPQGEAFF. Supplemented by reference TRBV9 and TRBJ1-1, the full variable domain reads DSGVTQTPKHLITATGQRVTLRCSPRSGDLSVYWYQQSLDQGLQFLIQYYNGEERAKGNILERFSAQQFPDLHSELNLSSLELGDSALYFCASSTPQGEAFFGQGTRLTVV.

This clonotype has at least ten counts. The rearrangement uses TRBV20-1 and TRBJ1-6, with D possibly TRBD1 on 6 matching bases. CDR3 length: 14 amino acids. CDR1 DFQATT and CDR2 SNEGSKA come from the germline V gene (reference sequence). Between the trimmed V and J ends, which lost 3 bases and 8 bases, there was a span of 14 bases. CDR3 sequence (DNA): TGCAGTGCTAGGGGACATAATCCTGATTCACCCCTCCACTTT. Translated, it gives CSARGHNPDSPLHF.

This clonotype was observed a handful of times. The J gene is TRBJ2-3, the V gene TRBV5-1, with 8 bases that match TRBD2. The CDR3 extends over 14 amino acids. With 2 bases clipped from V and 6 bases from J, the junction kept 5 bases outside the gene matches. Germline values: CDR1 SGHRS, CDR2 YFSETQ. The CDR3 is CASSFGSGTDTQYF. The CDR3, as DNA: TGCGCCAGCAGCTTTGGTAGCGGGACGGATACGCAGTATTTT. The full variable domain, its missing parts supplied by reference TRBV5-1 and TRBJ2-3, is KAGVTQTPRYLIKTRGQQVTLSCSPISGHRSVSWYQQTPGQGLQFLFEYFSETQRNKGNFPGRFSGRQFSNSRSEMNVSTLELGDSALYLCASSFGSGTDTQYFGPGTRLTVL.

This clonotype has a count of ten or more. This chain uses TRBV7-8 with TRBJ1-1; D may be TRBD1 (6 bases). CDR3 length equals 13 residues. The V gene's germline CDR1 is SGHVS and CDR2 FQNEAQ. Trimming removed 5 bases from V and 11 bases from J, with 18 bases in between. CDR3 in DNA: TGTGCCAGCAGCCTCGGACAGACTGCGGATGCTTTCTTT. Its translation is CASSLGQTADAFF.

V and J are TRBV20-1 and TRBJ2-7; D is perhaps TRBD2 (6 bases). Trimming cost V 6 bases and J 0 bases, with 18 bases left between them. CDR3 size: 15 residues. The germline V gene has CDR1 DFQATT and CDR2 SNEGSKA (reference sequence). Written as DNA, the CDR3 is TGCAGTGCCAGCAGTACCCGGACTACCTCCTACGAGCAGTACTTC. It codes for CSASSTRTTSYEQYF.

This clonotype has more than one count but fewer than ten. The chain employs TRBV28 and TRBJ2-1; 9 positions match TRBD2. From germline, CDR1 is MDHEN and CDR2 SYDVKM. This CDR3 spans 16 amino acids. The trim removed 7 bases at V and 8 bases at J, leaving 15 bases unmatched. CDR3 sequence: CASNLRVLAGVYEQFF. The DNA of the CDR3 is TGTGCCAGCAACCTAAGGGTATTAGCGGGAGTATATGAGCAGTTCTTC.

This clonotype has ten or more counts. This sequence joins TRBV15 and TRBJ2-7, with D perhaps matching TRBD1 (6 bases). The CDR3 has 14 residues. The V and J ends lost 2 bases and 2 bases respectively, with 10 bases between them. Germline CDR1 and CDR2: LNHNV and YYDKDF (reference sequence). CDR3 bases: TGTGCCACCAGCAGACAGACAGGCCCCTACGAGCAGTACTTC. This codes for CATSRQTGPYEQYF.

The CDR3 is CASTDLSWTDSYEQYF. The CDR3 region has the DNA TGTGCCAGCACCGACCTCTCCTGGACAGACTCCTACGAGCAGTACTTC. This sequence joins TRBV6-2 or TRBV6-3 and TRBJ2-7; D might be TRBD1 (6 bases). Trimming took 7 bases from V and 0 from J, leaving 19 bases between them. The CDR3 extends over 16 amino acids. CDR1 is MNHEY, CDR2 SVGEGT, per germline.

The chain carries TRBV6-2 or TRBV6-3 and TRBJ2-1; D is unclear. Germline lookup yields CDR1 MNHEY and CDR2 SVGEGT. CDR3 length: 15 residues. V was pared by 2 bases and J by 0 bases, with 8 bases between. The CDR3 region is CASSYMGSSYNEQFF. CDR3 in DNA: TGTGCCAGCAGTTACATGGGAAGCTCCTACAATGAGCAGTTCTTC.

This clonotype was picked up many times. The chain combines TRBV7-2 with TRBJ2-5; 8 nucleotides align to TRBD1. CDR1 is SGHTA and CDR2 is FQGNSA in the germline V gene. Trimming at V came to 4 bases and at J to 5 bases, leaving 9 bases not matched to a gene. CDR3 length: 15 residues. The CDR3 protein is CASSSRTGRMETQYF. For the CDR3, the DNA is TGTGCCAGCAGCTCCCGGACAGGGAGAATGGAGACCCAGTACTTC.

CDR3 coding DNA: TGCGCCAGCAGCATACAGGCCGACCGAGGGACTGAAGCTTTCTTT. Translating gives CASSIQADRGTEAFF. The chain joins TRBV5-1 to TRBJ1-1; D perhaps matches TRBD1 (5 bases). This CDR3 contains 15 residues. The germline V gene encodes CDR1 SGHRS and CDR2 YFSETQ. Trimming removed 4 bases from V and 5 bases from J, with 18 bases in between.

This clonotype was observed many times. V gene TRBV7-9 combines with J gene TRBJ1-6; D might be TRBD1 (5 bases). This CDR3 contains 13 residues. The V gene's germline CDR1 is SEHNR and CDR2 FQNEAQ (reference sequence). Trimming took off 2 bases at V and 7 bases at J, with 6 bases between the two ends. The CDR3 protein is CASSLRQNSPLHF. CDR3 nucleotides: TGTGCCAGCAGCTTACGACAGAATTCACCCCTCCACTTT.

This clonotype came up once. A much larger clone differs by one base, so this may be a read error. This CDR3 is CASTLAYEQFF. The CDR3 region has the DNA TGTGCCAGCACCCTCGCCTATGAGCAGTTCTTC. The rearrangement joins TRBV11-2 to TRBJ2-1; D gene unclear. Germline-derived CDR1 and CDR2 are SGHAT and FQNNGV. The V gene lost 7 bases and the J gene lost 8 bases, with 9 bases spanning the gap. The CDR3 covers 11 residues. Using reference TRBV11-2 and TRBJ2-1 for the parts outside the CDR3, the full variable domain is EAGVAQSPRYKIIEKRQSVAFWCNPISGHATLYWYQQILGQGPKLLIQFQNNGVVDDSQLPKDRFSAERLKGVDSTLKIQPAKLEDSAVYLCASTLAYEQFFGPGTRLTVL.

The J gene is TRBJ1-5, the V gene TRBV4-3; D is unresolved. Germline lookup yields CDR1 LGHNA and CDR2 YSLEER. V lost 1 base to trimming and J lost 5 bases, with 6 bases between them. The CDR3 contains 13 residues. The CDR3 nucleotides read TGCGCCAGCAGCCAAGCCCAACATCAGCCCCAGCATTTT. This encodes CASSQAQHQPQHF.

In its sample, this clonotype was seen a few times. This may arise from a read error, as a much more abundant clone is one base away. V and J are TRBV10-3 and TRBJ2-5, with 11 nucleotides matching TRBD2. V trimming: 6 bases; J trimming: 5 bases; junction bases outside the gene matches: 5. The CDR3 consists of 14 residues. Looked up from germline, CDR1 is ENHRY and CDR2 is SYGVKD. The CDR3 sequence: CAIRRTSGPETQYF. CDR3 nucleotides: TGTGCCATCAGACGGACTAGCGGGCCCGAGACCCAGTACTTC.

The rearrangement uses TRBV3-1 and TRBJ2-5; 10 bases map to TRBD1. V was pared by 4 bases and J by 5 bases, with 13 bases of the junction left unmatched. This CDR3 contains 17 residues. CDR1 and CDR2 from the germline V gene are LGHDT and YNNKEL (reference sequence). Here the CDR3 DNA reads TGTGCCAGCAGCCCCCTTCCGGGACAGGGGCTGACGGAGACCCAGTACTTC. It translates to CASSPLPGQGLTETQYF.

This clonotype occurred many times. This chain links TRBV5-1 with TRBJ2-7; 7 bases agree with TRBD1. Per the germline V gene, CDR1 is SGHRS and CDR2 is YFSETQ. Germline trimming cut 0 bases from V and 7 bases from J; bases unmatched to any gene: 7. This CDR3 is 14 amino acids long. The CDR3 DNA sequence: TGCGCCAGCAGCTTGGTTCAGGGGGTAGGAGAGCAGTACTTC. Protein: CASSLVQGVGEQYF.

This clonotype showed up many times. V gene TRBV29-1 combines with J gene TRBJ2-3, with TRBD2 identical over 10 bases. The germline gives CDR1 SQVTM, CDR2 ANQGSEA. This CDR3 region has 19 residues. Trimming cost V 1 base and J 4 bases; bases outside gene matches: 17. The CDR3 region is CSVEVRLWASGSRADTQYF. The DNA of the CDR3 is TGCAGCGTTGAAGTGCGGTTATGGGCTAGCGGGAGTCGGGCAGATACGCAGTATTTT.

In this sample, this clonotype turned up many times. The J gene is TRBJ2-3, the V gene TRBV7-3; 7 bases agree with TRBD1. With V trimmed by 2 bases and J by 4 bases, 0 bases remained unmatched. There are 13 residues in the CDR3. Germline CDR1 SGHTA, CDR2 FQGTGA. In nucleotides, the CDR3 is TGTGCCAGCAGCTTACAGGGGGCAGATACGCAGTATTTT. It is translated as CASSLQGADTQYF.

This clonotype was recorded many times. The chain employs TRBV5-5 and TRBJ1-2; 9 positions match TRBD1. CDR3 length equals 14 residues. V lost 4 bases, J lost 3 bases, and 4 bases stayed unmatched. CDR1 and CDR2 from the germline V gene are SGHKS and YYEKEE (reference sequence). The CDR3 DNA is TGTGCCAGCAGCCGAACAGGGGGCGACTATGGCTACACCTTC. Translated, it gives CASSRTGGDYGYTF.

The V call is TRBV11-2, the J call TRBJ2-2, with D tentatively TRBD1 (5 bases). The CDR3 consists of 15 residues. Germline CDR1 is SGHAT and CDR2 is FQNNGV. The V end was cut by 7 bases, the J end by 5 bases, with 17 bases between. The CDR3 is CASTAGATVTGELFF. The CDR3 DNA reads as TGTGCCAGCACCGCTGGGGCTACCGTTACCGGGGAGCTGTTTTTT.

This clonotype occurred many times. J is TRBJ2-1 and V is TRBV5-5; D possibly corresponds to TRBD1 (6 bases). This CDR3 comprises 11 residues. V lost 5 bases, J lost 7 bases, and 7 bases lay in between. Per germline, CDR1 SGHKS and CDR2 YYEKEE (reference sequence). CDR3 sequence reads: CASRGGNEQFF. The CDR3 bases are TGTGCCAGCAGAGGGGGTAATGAGCAGTTCTTC.

This clonotype was observed many times. The chain combines TRBV11-2 with TRBJ2-3; 9 bases align to TRBD2. CDR1 is SGHAT and CDR2 is FQNNGV in the germline V gene. The CDR3 has 16 residues. V shed 2 bases, J shed 3 bases, and the junction held 6 bases outside the gene matches. The CDR3 is CASSLRRTSETDTQYF. CDR3 nucleotide sequence: TGTGCCAGCAGCTTACGCAGGACTAGCGAAACAGATACGCAGTATTTT.

This CDR3 is CSVNNGDEQYF. The CDR3 DNA is TGCAGTGTTAATAATGGCGACGAGCAGTACTTC. The rearrangement links TRBV20-1 to TRBJ2-7, with no clear D. V gave up 7 bases and J gave up 5 bases, with 12 bases separating them. The CDR3 has 11 residues. Germline CDR1 DFQATT, CDR2 SNEGSKA (reference sequence).

This clonotype occurred many times. The V call is TRBV20-1, the J call TRBJ1-5, with TRBD1 identical over 7 bases. The V and J ends lost 4 bases and 4 bases, in that order; junction bases with no gene match: 7. This CDR3 is built from 14 residues. The V gene's germline CDR1 is DFQATT and CDR2 SNEGSKA (reference sequence). The CDR3 coding sequence is TGCAGTGCTACAGCGGGACAGATTAATCAGCCCCAGCATTTT. The encoded protein is CSATAGQINQPQHF.

J is TRBJ1-2 and V is TRBV6-1; TRBD1 agrees at 7 bases. V was clipped by 5 bases and J by 1 base; unmatched bases: 10. CDR3 length: 16 residues. From germline, CDR1 is MNHNS and CDR2 SASEGT. The CDR3 loop reads CASSIYGDSNNYGYTF. The CDR3 coding sequence is TGTGCCAGCAGTATATACGGGGACAGCAATAACTATGGCTACACCTTC.